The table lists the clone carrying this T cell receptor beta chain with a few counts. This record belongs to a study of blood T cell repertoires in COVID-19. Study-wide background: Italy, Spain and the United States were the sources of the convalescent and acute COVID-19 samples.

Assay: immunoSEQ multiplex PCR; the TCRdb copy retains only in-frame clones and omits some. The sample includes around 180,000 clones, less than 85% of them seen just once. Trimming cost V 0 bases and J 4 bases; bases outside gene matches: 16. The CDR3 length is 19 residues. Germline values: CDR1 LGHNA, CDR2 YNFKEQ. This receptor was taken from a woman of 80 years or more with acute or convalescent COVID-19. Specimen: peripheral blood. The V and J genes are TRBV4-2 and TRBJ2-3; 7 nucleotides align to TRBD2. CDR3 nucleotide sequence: TGTGCCAGCAGCCAAGATATAAATACGGGGGGAGGGGTCCCAGATACGCAGTATTTT. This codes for CASSQDINTGGGVPDTQYF.